A single sample is the source of the 31 T cell receptor beta chains below, sequenced in a study of OX40 agonist ivuxolimab in advanced cancers. The assay was immunoSEQ multiplex PCR, and TCRdb's table has in-frame clones only and misses some. Here the sample spans some 98,000 clones, 90% to 95% being singletons. This material consisted of CD4+ or CD8+ T cells sorted from blood, taken in a trial of the OX40 agonist ivuxolimab. These receptors were collected from an adult with an advanced solid tumor such as melanoma, head and neck, liver or kidney cancer.

This sequence joins TRBV4-3 and TRBJ2-7, with 7 positions matching TRBD2. The CDR3 length is 16 residues. The junction had 11 bases not matched to a gene; V was cut back by 0 bases and J by 6 bases. Germline CDR1 LGHNA, CDR2 YSLEER. The CDR3 loop is CASSQEGQRGEGEQYF. CDR3 coding DNA: TGCGCCAGCAGCCAAGAGGGGCAGCGGGGAGAGGGCGAGCAGTACTTC.

The V and J genes are TRBV28 and TRBJ2-1; D might be TRBD1 or TRBD2, each matching 6 bases. The germline V gene has CDR1 MDHEN and CDR2 SYDVKM. This CDR3 has 17 amino acids. The ends were cut back, 4 bases at V and 4 bases at J, with 20 bases in the middle. The DNA of the CDR3 is TGTGCCAGCAGTTCCGGGGGCGGGGCTTCTCTTTACAATGAGCAGTTCTTC. This sequence encodes CASSSGGGASLYNEQFF. Based on the CDR3 plus reference TRBV28 and TRBJ2-1, the full variable domain is DVKVTQSSRYLVKRTGEKVFLECVQDMDHENMFWYRQDPGLGLRLIYFSYDVKMKEKGDIPEGYSVSREKKERFSLILESASTNQTSMYLCASSSGGGASLYNEQFFGPGTRLTVL.

This clone occurred once. This chain connects TRBV7-3 to TRBJ2-1; 11 nucleotides align to TRBD2. CDR3 size: 15 residues. The germline V gene encodes CDR1 SGHTA and CDR2 FQGTGA. V was pared by 4 bases and J by 9 bases, with 8 bases of the junction left unmatched. CDR3 sequence reads: CASSSRASGRREQFF. The CDR3 nucleotides are TGTGCCAGCAGCTCGAGGGCTAGCGGGAGGCGTGAGCAGTTCTTC.

J is TRBJ2-2 and V is TRBV19; 10 bases match TRBD2. V trimming: 3 bases; J trimming: 7 bases; junction bases outside the gene matches: 5. CDR1 and CDR2 (germline): LNHDA, SQIVND (reference sequence). There are 15 residues in the CDR3. The CDR3 loop reads CASSIQREGRGELFF. For the CDR3, the DNA is TGTGCCAGTAGTATCCAGCGGGAGGGCCGCGGGGAGCTGTTTTTT.

This chain links TRBV7-2 with TRBJ2-7, with D possibly matching TRBD1 (6 bases). Trimming cost V 0 bases and J 3 bases, with 15 bases left between them. Germline lookup yields CDR1 SGHTA and CDR2 FQGNSA. The CDR3 runs to 16 residues. The CDR3 spells CASSLAVGGKSYEQYF. The CDR3 DNA is TGTGCCAGCAGCTTAGCGGTAGGGGGAAAGAGCTACGAGCAGTACTTC.

This clone appeared once. The chain joins TRBV28 to TRBJ1-6, with 8 bases lining up with TRBD1. The CDR3 totals 15 residues. V trimming: 10 bases; J trimming: 8 bases; junction bases outside the gene matches: 13. Germline V CDR1 and CDR2: MDHEN, SYDVKM. CDR3 sequence reads: CAIRQGRREDSPLHF. The DNA of the CDR3 is TGTGCCATCAGACAGGGGAGGCGCGAGGATTCACCCCTCCACTTT.

The V and J genes are TRBV18 and TRBJ1-2; a weak D match, TRBD1 (5 bases). V was shortened by 0 bases and J by 2 bases, with 13 bases between the two germline ends. The CDR3 sequence is 16 residues long. Germline V lookup: CDR1 KGHSH, CDR2 LQKENI. Here the CDR3 reads CASSPPNTGRNYGYTF. CDR3 in DNA: TGTGCCAGCTCACCACCGAACACAGGCCGAAACTATGGCTACACCTTC.

The genes are TRBV9 and TRBJ2-5; TRBD2 might be the D (6 bases). V was trimmed by 2 bases and J by 1 base, leaving 12 bases between them. Germline V gene data show CDR1 as SGDLS and CDR2 as YYNGEE. The CDR3 covers 15 residues. CDR3 residues: CASSVFGSAQETQYF. CDR3 in DNA: TGTGCCAGCAGCGTTTTCGGGAGTGCCCAAGAGACCCAGTACTTC.

The chain is built from TRBV5-8 and TRBJ1-5, with a weak D call TRBD1 (6 bases). The CDR3 runs 15 residues. CDR1 is SGHTS, CDR2 YDEGEE, per germline. V was shortened by 3 bases and J by 3 bases, with 13 bases between the two germline ends. CDR3 amino acids: CASSSGQNPNQPQHF. CDR3 in DNA: TGTGCCAGCAGCTCCGGACAGAATCCCAATCAGCCCCAGCATTTT.

The chain combines TRBV6-5 with TRBJ2-7; TRBD2 might be the D (6 bases). The CDR3 is 15 amino acids. Germline V gene sequence: CDR1 MNHEY, CDR2 SVGAGI. The germline V and J ends were trimmed by 4 bases and 4 bases, with 17 bases remaining between them. Here the CDR3 DNA reads TGTGCCAGCAGTTGGGTAGGAGGGGACCTTTACGAGCAGTACTTC. It translates to CASSWVGGDLYEQYF.

This sequence joins TRBV5-6 and TRBJ2-1; 8 bases fit TRBD2. In germline, CDR1 is SGHDT, CDR2 YYEEEE. This CDR3 has 13 amino acids. The junction had 6 bases not matched to a gene; V was cut back by 4 bases and J by 9 bases. The DNA for the CDR3 is TGTGCCAGCAGCAACCGAGGGACTAGTGAGCAGTTCTTC. It is translated as CASSNRGTSEQFF.

The V and J genes are TRBV7-6 and TRBJ2-3; 14 positions match TRBD2. V dropped 4 bases and J dropped 3; count of bases not matched to a gene: 9. The germline V gene encodes CDR1 SGHVS and CDR2 FNYEAQ. The CDR3 has 18 amino acids. The CDR3 DNA follows: TGTGCCAGCAGCTCCACTCCGGGACTAGCGGGAGTTACAGATACGCAGTATTTT. Protein: CASSSTPGLAGVTDTQYF.

V is TRBV28 and J is TRBJ1-5; D remains unclear. V lost 5 bases and J lost 7, with 15 bases in between. This CDR3 is built from 14 residues. The germline V gene encodes CDR1 MDHEN and CDR2 SYDVKM. This chain's CDR3 is CASSLPNTEQPQHF. DNA of the CDR3: TGTGCCAGCAGTCTCCCCAATACAGAGCAGCCCCAGCATTTT.

The DNA of the CDR3 is TGTGCCAGCAGCCCCCGTGGCCACCTGGGGGAAAAACTGTTTTTT. Its protein is CASSPRGHLGEKLFF. V and J are TRBV14 and TRBJ1-4; no reliable D call. The germline V gene has CDR1 SGHDN and CDR2 FVKESK. Trimming shortened V by 4 bases and J by 8 bases, and 17 bases separated the two germline ends. The CDR3 runs 15 residues.

The V call is TRBV5-1, the J call TRBJ2-2; D may be TRBD1 (6 bases). Trimming left V 5 bases short and J 4 bases short, with 9 bases between. The CDR3 contains 13 residues. Germline assignment: CDR1 SGHRS and CDR2 YFSETQ. CDR3 region: CASSPGVTGELFF. The CDR3 nucleotides read TGCGCCAGCAGTCCAGGGGTCACCGGGGAGCTGTTTTTT.

The chain carries TRBV11-2 and TRBJ2-1; D tentatively fits TRBD1 or TRBD2 (5 bases each). The CDR3 sequence is 13 residues long. The V gene's germline CDR1 is SGHAT and CDR2 FQNNGV. Trimming removed 0 bases from V and 7 bases from J, with 7 bases in between. DNA of the CDR3: TGTGCCAGCAGCTTAGAGAGGGGAAATGAGCAGTTCTTC. Its protein product is CASSLERGNEQFF.

The chain links TRBV19 to TRBJ2-2; D may correspond to TRBD1 or TRBD2 (6 bases each). Germline CDR1 and CDR2: LNHDA and SQIVND (reference sequence). This CDR3 contains 15 residues. With 1 base removed from V and 4 bases from J, the gap between germline ends came to 10 bases. The chain's CDR3 is CASSIAGAGTGELFF. The CDR3 DNA follows: TGTGCCAGTAGTATAGCGGGGGCGGGCACCGGGGAGCTGTTTTTT.

This chain links TRBV21-1 with TRBJ2-3; whether TRBD2, the table's D call, matches the DNA was not checked. TRBV21-1 is designated a pseudogene. CDR3 size: 16 residues. CDR3 DNA sequence: TGTGCCAGCAGCCGTCCCGGGACTACCGCACTCGATACGCAGTATTTT. Its protein is CASSRPGTTALDTQYF.

The V call is TRBV6-5, the J call TRBJ2-1; 12 nucleotides align to TRBD2. The CDR3 has 15 amino acids. The ends lost 6 bases at V and 5 bases at J; junction bases unmatched: 5. Germline-derived CDR1 and CDR2 are MNHEY and SVGAGI. CDR3 region: CASRILAGGNNEQFF. The CDR3 DNA is TGTGCCAGCAGAATACTAGCGGGAGGAAACAATGAGCAGTTCTTC.

CDR3 DNA sequence: TGTGCCAGTAGTATCCCCGGGACGATCTACGAGCAGTACTTC. Translating it yields CASSIPGTIYEQYF. V and J are TRBV19 and TRBJ2-7, with D perhaps given as TRBD1 or TRBD2 (5 bases each). CDR1 and CDR2 (germline): LNHDA, SQIVND (reference sequence). The CDR3 is made up of 14 amino acids. Trimming cost V 3 bases and J 3 bases, with 12 bases left between them.

The chain employs TRBV27 and TRBJ2-5, with 7 bases aligning to TRBD1. Germline loops: CDR1 MNHEY, CDR2 SMNVEV (reference sequence). This CDR3 has 14 amino acids. V lost 5 bases and J lost 6; bases outside the gene matches: 9. The CDR3 is CASSPGQPSKTQYF. The CDR3 DNA sequence: TGTGCCAGCAGTCCGGGACAGCCTTCGAAGACCCAGTACTTC.

A single count supports this clone. The chain joins TRBV5-1 to TRBJ2-5, with D unclear. V lost 2 bases and J lost 4, with 3 bases in between. CDR3 size: 11 residues. Germline CDR1 is SGHRS and CDR2 is YFSETQ. The CDR3 nucleotides are TGCGCCAGCAGCTTCCGAGAGACCCAGTACTTC. It is translated as CASSFRETQYF. Variable domain in full (rest from reference TRBV5-1 and TRBJ2-5): KAGVTQTPRYLIKTRGQQVTLSCSPISGHRSVSWYQQTPGQGLQFLFEYFSETQRNKGNFPGRFSGRQFSNSRSEMNVSTLELGDSALYLCASSFRETQYFGPGTRLLVL.

This chain links TRBV5-5 with TRBJ1-5; TRBD1 agrees at 9 bases. The V and J ends lost 3 bases and 5 bases, in that order; junction bases with no gene match: 9. CDR3 length: 16 residues. The germline CDR1 and CDR2 sequences are SGHKS and YYEKEE (reference sequence). CDR3 in amino acids: CASSYPPGQGDQPQHF. The DNA for the CDR3 is TGTGCCAGCAGCTATCCGCCGGGACAGGGTGATCAGCCCCAGCATTTT.

The V and J genes are TRBV11-2 and TRBJ2-2, with a possible D match to TRBD2 (5 bases). Germline loops: CDR1 SGHAT, CDR2 FQNNGV. This CDR3 is built from 15 residues. V was cut by 3 bases and J by 1 base, with 9 bases left in between. The CDR3 region has the DNA TGTGCCAGCAGCTTTCGGGATTTGAACACCGGGGAGCTGTTTTTT. This gives the protein CASSFRDLNTGELFF.

The J gene is TRBJ2-7, the V gene TRBV5-1, with D unclear. CDR3 length equals 15 residues. The V end lost 4 bases, the J end lost 0 bases, and 14 bases lay between the germline ends. Germline lookup yields CDR1 SGHRS and CDR2 YFSETQ. DNA for the CDR3: TGCGCCAGCAGCCTGGGGTTTTATTCCTCCTACGAGCAGTACTTC. Its translation is CASSLGFYSSYEQYF.

This chain's CDR3 is CASSKSGISYEQYF. CDR3 bases: TGTGCCAGCAGTAAATCCGGGATCTCCTACGAGCAGTACTTC. The chain links TRBV2 to TRBJ2-7, with D perhaps TRBD2 (5 bases). The CDR3 runs 14 residues. V was shortened by 5 bases and J by 0 bases, with 11 bases between the two germline ends. In germline, CDR1 is SNHLY, CDR2 FYNNEI.

V and J are TRBV4-3 and TRBJ2-1; 13 positions agree with TRBD2. V shed 0 bases and J 7 bases; nucleotides not matched to a gene: 3. In germline, CDR1 is LGHNA, CDR2 YSLEER. CDR3 length: 16 amino acids. The CDR3: CASSQDTLAGGNEQFF. Written as DNA, the CDR3 is TGCGCCAGCAGCCAAGACACACTAGCGGGAGGGAATGAGCAGTTCTTC.

This sequence joins TRBV28 and TRBJ1-5; TRBD1 is a possible D gene (6 bases). Per the germline V gene, CDR1 is MDHEN and CDR2 is SYDVKM. Trimming stripped 7 bases from V and 4 bases from J, with 17 bases between. The CDR3 contains 15 residues. The CDR3 protein is CASKYGGGGNQPQHF. The DNA of the CDR3 is TGTGCCAGCAAGTACGGAGGGGGGGGAAATCAGCCCCAGCATTTT. The full variable domain, its missing parts supplied by reference TRBV28 and TRBJ1-5, is DVKVTQSSRYLVKRTGEKVFLECVQDMDHENMFWYRQDPGLGLRLIYFSYDVKMKEKGDIPEGYSVSREKKERFSLILESASTNQTSMYLCASKYGGGGNQPQHFGDGTRLSIL.

Here the CDR3 DNA reads TGTGCCAGCTCACTCCGGACAGGGTCCCCCAATGAGCAGTTCTTC. This encodes CASSLRTGSPNEQFF. The chain joins TRBV18 to TRBJ2-1; 8 positions agree with TRBD1. This CDR3 region has 15 residues. Germline assignment: CDR1 KGHSH and CDR2 LQKENI. Losses at the gene ends were 4 bases for V and 6 bases for J; bases not matched to a gene: 8.

V usage is TRBV4-1 and J usage is TRBJ1-2; D unclear. CDR3 length: 15 residues. The ends were cut back, 2 bases at V and 1 base at J, with 11 bases in the middle. CDR1 is MGHRA, CDR2 YSYEKL, per germline. CDR3 DNA: TGCGCCAGCAGCCAAACTCGGACCATTAACTATGGCTACACCTTC. It translates to CASSQTRTINYGYTF.

The rearrangement joins TRBV5-8 to TRBJ2-1; 8 bases are a match to TRBD1. With 1 base clipped from V and 7 bases from J, the junction kept 7 bases outside the gene matches. This CDR3 is 15 amino acids long. Germline V gene data show CDR1 as SGHTS and CDR2 as YDEGEE. Here the CDR3 reads CASSLFGTGKNEQFF. In DNA form, the CDR3 reads TGTGCCAGCAGCTTGTTCGGGACAGGCAAGAATGAGCAGTTCTTC.